A single sample gave rise to the 5 T cell receptor beta chains below, sequenced in a study of lymphopenia after photon versus proton radiotherapy. Assay used: immunoSEQ multiplex PCR; TCRdb lists only in-frame clones, some missing. The profile covers over 30,000 clones, with roughly 84% appearing a single time and roughly 15% taken by the ten largest. Specimen: peripheral blood, collected from a patient treated with proton-based radiotherapy. The source is a woman in her seventies with pancreatic cancer.

This clone was observed a handful of times. The chain carries TRBV30 and TRBJ2-7; 7 nucleotides match TRBD1. The germline V gene has CDR1 GTSNPN and CDR2 SVGIG (reference sequence). CDR3 length: 15 residues. The junction had 10 bases not matched to a gene; V was cut back by 2 bases and J by 3 bases. The CDR3 DNA follows: TGTGCCTGGAGTCTATCGCCGGACAGGAGCTACGAGCAGTACTTC. It encodes CAWSLSPDRSYEQYF. The full variable domain, completed using reference TRBV30 and TRBJ2-7, is SQTIHQWPATLVQPVGSPLSLECTVEGTSNPNLYWYRQAAGRGLQLLFYSVGIGQISSEVPQNLSASRPQDRQFILSSKKLLLSDSGFYLCAWSLSPDRSYEQYFGPGTRLTVT.

V is TRBV29-1 and J is TRBJ2-3; D ambiguous. Germline V gene data show CDR1 as SQVTM and CDR2 as ANQGSEA. The V end lost 6 bases, the J end lost 4 bases, and 8 bases lay between the germline ends. This CDR3 region has 11 residues. CDR3: CSVVIADTQYF. The CDR3 coding sequence is TGCAGCGTGGTGATCGCAGATACGCAGTATTTT.

The CDR3 protein is CATSRAWREGRQGTDTQYF. CDR3 DNA: TGTGCCACCAGCAGAGCCTGGCGGGAGGGCCGACAGGGCACAGATACGCAGTATTTT. The chain links TRBV15 to TRBJ2-3; 9 bases match TRBD2. This CDR3 region has 19 residues. V trimming: 1 base; J trimming: 1 base; junction bases outside the gene matches: 12. CDR1 and CDR2 from the germline V gene are LNHNV and YYDKDF (reference sequence).

V is TRBV29-1 and J is TRBJ1-3; D not resolved. Trimming removed 2 bases from V and 3 bases from J, with 8 bases in between. From germline, CDR1 is SQVTM and CDR2 ANQGSEA. The length of the CDR3 is 13 residues. CDR3: CSVEMLVGNTIYF. The CDR3 coding sequence is TGCAGCGTTGAAATGTTGGTTGGAAACACCATATATTTT.

The chain links TRBV4-1 to TRBJ2-1; D not certain. V lost 1 base to trimming and J lost 0 bases, with 13 bases between them. Per germline, CDR1 MGHRA and CDR2 YSYEKL. The CDR3 contains 17 residues. The CDR3 DNA follows: TGCGCCAGCAGCCAAGTTGATATGGGTTTCTCCTACAATGAGCAGTTCTTC. Translation: CASSQVDMGFSYNEQFF.